The rows below give T cell receptor beta chains drawn from one sample of a study of T cell repertoires in cytomegalovirus infection. TCRdb reprocessed the reads via MiXCR and lists one record per CDR3 protein. The sample records 250,000 or so distinct CDR3 sequences, more than 9% being singletons. The source material was PBMCs. These receptors all come from a human donor in good health (CMV status not recorded). Some clones in this sample may be carry-over from other donors' samples. Each CDR3 is given with its conserved first and last residue. The D gene is left open where the match is weak. Clone size is not always given. Where it is, it says once, few, many or a class for expanded clones.

D	V	size	J	CDR3	DNA
TRBD2	TRBV6-2/TRBV6-3	.	TRBJ2-1	CASSYLAGGPAYNEQFF	TGTGCCAGCAGTTATCTAGCGGGAGGGCCAGCCTACAATGAGCAGTTCTTC
.	TRBV18	.	TRBJ1-2	CASSPPRGHGYTF	TGTGCCAGCTCACCCCCCAGAGGTCATGGCTACACCTTC
.	TRBV4-3	.	TRBJ1-2	CASSQDSGGNYGYTF	TGCGCCAGCAGCCAAGATTCGGGGGGGAACTATGGCTACACCTTC
TRBD2	TRBV4-2	.	TRBJ2-3	CASSQDGGLATDTQYF	TGTGCCAGCAGCCAAGACGGCGGACTAGCGACAGATACGCAGTATTTT
.	TRBV5-1	.	TRBJ1-5	CASSYEKGESNQPQHF	TGCGCCAGCAGCTACGAAAAGGGGGAAAGTAATCAGCCCCAGCATTTT
.	TRBV25-1	.	TRBJ2-5	CASSDLGGLQETQYF	TGTGCCAGCAGTGATTTAGGAGGGTTACAAGAGACCCAGTACTTC
TRBD1	TRBV28	many	TRBJ2-5	CASSIRQGANPPNTETQYF	TGTGCCAGCAGTATTCGACAGGGGGCAAACCCACCAAACACAGAGACCCAGTACTTC
TRBD1	TRBV7-2	many	TRBJ2-5	CASSSDRAARRETQYF	TGTGCCAGCAGCTCCGACAGGGCCGCAAGGAGGGAGACCCAGTACTTC
.	TRBV6-2/TRBV6-3	many	TRBJ2-3	CASSYETDTQYF	TGTGCCAGCAGTTACGAGACAGATACGCAGTATTTT
TRBD1	TRBV19	.	TRBJ1-4	CASRDRGATNEKLFF	TGTGCCAGTAGGGACAGGGGGGCAACTAATGAAAAACTGTTTTTT
TRBD1	TRBV29-1	few	TRBJ1-1	CSVGGQGYDTEAFF	TGCAGCGTCGGGGGACAGGGATACGACACTGAAGCTTTCTTT
.	TRBV12-3/TRBV12-4	many	TRBJ1-5	CATQSGVINQPQHF	TGTGCCACTCAATCGGGGGTGATCAATCAGCCCCAGCATTTT
.	TRBV20-1	.	TRBJ2-6	CSARDFRDPGANVLTF	TGCAGTGCTAGAGACTTTCGGGATCCTGGGGCCAACGTCCTGACTTTC
TRBD1	TRBV5-1	.	TRBJ1-2	CASSSPGTGTYGYTF	TGCGCCAGCAGCTCACCCGGGACAGGGACCTATGGCTACACCTTC